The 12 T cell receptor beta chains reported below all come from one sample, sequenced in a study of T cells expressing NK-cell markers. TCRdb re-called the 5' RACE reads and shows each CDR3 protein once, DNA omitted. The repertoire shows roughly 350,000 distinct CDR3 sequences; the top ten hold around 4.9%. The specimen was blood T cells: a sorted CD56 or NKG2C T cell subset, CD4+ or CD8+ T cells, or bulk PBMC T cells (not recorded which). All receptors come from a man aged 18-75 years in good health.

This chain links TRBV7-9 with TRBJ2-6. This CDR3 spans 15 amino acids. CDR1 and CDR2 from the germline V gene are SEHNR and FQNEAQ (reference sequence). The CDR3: CASSRHTTGANVLTF.

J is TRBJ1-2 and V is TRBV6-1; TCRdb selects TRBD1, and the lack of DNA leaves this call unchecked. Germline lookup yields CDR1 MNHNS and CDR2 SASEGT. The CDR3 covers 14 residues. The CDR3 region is CASTSGGTGDGYTF.

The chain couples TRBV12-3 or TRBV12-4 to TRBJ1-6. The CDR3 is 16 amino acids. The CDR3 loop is CASRMWGGSYNSPLHF.

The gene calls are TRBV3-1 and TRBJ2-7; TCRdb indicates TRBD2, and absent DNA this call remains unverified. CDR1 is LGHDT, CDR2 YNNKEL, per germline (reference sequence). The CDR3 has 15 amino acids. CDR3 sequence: CASSPNGPSGYEQYF.

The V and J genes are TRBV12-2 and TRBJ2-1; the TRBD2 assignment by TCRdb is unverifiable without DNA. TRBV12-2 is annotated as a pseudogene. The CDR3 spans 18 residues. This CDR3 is CASRLWRGLAGTYNEQFF.

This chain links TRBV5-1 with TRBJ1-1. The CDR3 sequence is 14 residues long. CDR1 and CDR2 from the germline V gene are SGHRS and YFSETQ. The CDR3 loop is CASRQGGLATEAFF. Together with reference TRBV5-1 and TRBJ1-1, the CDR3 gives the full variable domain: KAGVTQTPRYLIKTRGQQVTLSCSPISGHRSVSWYQQTPGQGLQFLFEYFSETQRNKGNFPGRFSGRQFSNSRSEMNVSTLELGDSALYLCASRQGGLATEAFFGQGTRLTVV.

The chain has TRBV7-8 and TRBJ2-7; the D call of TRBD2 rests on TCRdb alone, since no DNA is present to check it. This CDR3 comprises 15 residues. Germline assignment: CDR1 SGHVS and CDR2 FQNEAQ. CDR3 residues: CASSHPPGGYNEQYF.

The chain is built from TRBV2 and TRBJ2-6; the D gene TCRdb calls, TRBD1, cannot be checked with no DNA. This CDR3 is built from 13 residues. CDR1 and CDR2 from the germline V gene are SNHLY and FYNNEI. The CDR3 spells CALGGAGANVLTF.

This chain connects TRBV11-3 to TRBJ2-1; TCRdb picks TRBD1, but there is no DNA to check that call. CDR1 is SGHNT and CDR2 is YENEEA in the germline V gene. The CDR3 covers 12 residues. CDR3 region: CASSWGKGEQFF. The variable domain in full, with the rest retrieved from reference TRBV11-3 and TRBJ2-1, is EAGVVQSPRYKIIEKKQPVAFWCNPISGHNTLYWYLQNLGQGPELLIRYENEEAVDDSQLPKDRFSAERLKGVDSTLKIQPAELGDSAVYLCASSWGKGEQFFGPGTRLTVL.

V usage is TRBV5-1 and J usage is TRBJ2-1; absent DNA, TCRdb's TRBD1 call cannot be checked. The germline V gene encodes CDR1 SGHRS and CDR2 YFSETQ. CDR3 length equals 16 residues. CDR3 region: CASSRQTGSGDNEQFF.

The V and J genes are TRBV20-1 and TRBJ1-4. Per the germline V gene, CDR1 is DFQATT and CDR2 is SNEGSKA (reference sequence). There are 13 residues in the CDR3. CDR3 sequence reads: CSANLATNEKLFF.

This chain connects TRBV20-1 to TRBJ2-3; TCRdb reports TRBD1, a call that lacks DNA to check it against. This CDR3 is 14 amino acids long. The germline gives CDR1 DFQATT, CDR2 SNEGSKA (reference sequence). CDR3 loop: CSLGYGGQMDTQYF.